Listed below are T cell receptor beta chains from one sample, sequenced in a study of blood T cell repertoires in COVID-19. Some clones are missing from TCRdb's copy, which holds only in-frame ones; the method was immunoSEQ multiplex PCR. Here the sample spans roughly 160,000 clones, roughly 80% being singletons. The sample was PBMCs or T cells enriched from blood (not recorded which). The receptors derive from a woman aged 55-70 years who had recovered from COVID-19. Both conserved end residues are part of each CDR3. The D gene is left open where the match is weak. For some rows the clone size is stated as once, few or many, or as a class when expanded; others skip it.

j_call: TRBJ2-5; v_call: TRBV19; clone_size: -; d_call: -; cdr3_nt: TGTGCCAGTATGGCCAGGGGCCAAGAAGGGACCCAGTACTTC; cdr3_aa: CASMARGQEGTQYF
j_call: TRBJ2-7; v_call: TRBV6-5; clone_size: few; d_call: TRBD2; cdr3_nt: TGTGCCAGCAGTTACTCTAGCGGGGGGGCCTACGAGCAGTACTTC; cdr3_aa: CASSYSSGGAYEQYF
j_call: TRBJ2-3; v_call: TRBV19; clone_size: -; d_call: TRBD1; cdr3_nt: TGTGCCAGTAGTGCCGGGACAGTGAGCACAGATACGCAGTATTTT; cdr3_aa: CASSAGTVSTDTQYF
j_call: TRBJ2-7; v_call: TRBV12-3/TRBV12-4; clone_size: -; d_call: -; cdr3_nt: TGTGCCAGCAGTTTAGGGTACAGCTACGAGCAGTACTTC; cdr3_aa: CASSLGYSYEQYF
j_call: TRBJ2-5; v_call: TRBV18; clone_size: -; d_call: -; cdr3_nt: TGTGCCAGCTCACCAGCCATGGGCACATTCGGAAAGACCCAGTACTTC; cdr3_aa: CASSPAMGTFGKTQYF
j_call: TRBJ1-4; v_call: TRBV10-3; clone_size: -; d_call: TRBD1; cdr3_nt: TGTGCCATCGGGTCTGGACAGGGGGCCGTTGAAAAACTGTTTTTT; cdr3_aa: CAIGSGQGAVEKLFF
j_call: TRBJ2-1; v_call: TRBV29-1; clone_size: -; d_call: TRBD1; cdr3_nt: TGCAGCGCGGGACAGGTATACAATGAGCAGTTCTTC; cdr3_aa: CSAGQVYNEQFF
j_call: TRBJ2-2; v_call: TRBV6-6; clone_size: -; d_call: -; cdr3_nt: TGTGCCAGCAGCCCAACTCCCACCGGGGAGCTGTTTTTT; cdr3_aa: CASSPTPTGELFF
j_call: TRBJ1-1; v_call: TRBV5-4; clone_size: -; d_call: -; cdr3_nt: TGTGCCAGCAGCCCCTCCAGCGACAGAAGGAACACTGAAGCTTTCTTT; cdr3_aa: CASSPSSDRRNTEAFF
j_call: TRBJ2-5; v_call: TRBV14; clone_size: -; d_call: TRBD1; cdr3_nt: TGTGCCAGCAGCCAAGATAAAGGGACAGTCCTTCAAGAGACCCAGTACTTC; cdr3_aa: CASSQDKGTVLQETQYF
j_call: TRBJ1-2; v_call: TRBV6-5; clone_size: -; d_call: TRBD1; cdr3_nt: TGTGCCAGCAGGGAGGACAGGGGGGAAAACTATGGCTACACCTTC; cdr3_aa: CASREDRGENYGYTF
j_call: TRBJ1-2; v_call: TRBV6-5; clone_size: -; d_call: -; cdr3_nt: TGTGCCAGCAGCACAACAGGTCTTATGGACTACACCTTC; cdr3_aa: CASSTTGLMDYTF
j_call: TRBJ1-1; v_call: TRBV5-4; clone_size: -; d_call: -; cdr3_nt: TGTGCCAGCAGCCAGGACGGGGGAGGTACTGAAGCTTTCTTT; cdr3_aa: CASSQDGGGTEAFF